The 25 T cell receptor beta chains below all came from one sample that was sequenced in a study of post-analysis software for immune sequencing data. Study conclusions and caveats: The five TRBV segments detected at higher frequency in patients than in controls included TRBV5-6, TRBV5-1 and TRBV20-1.

cDNA libraries of TCR beta carried unique molecular identifiers. MiXCR, applied by TCRdb to the PCR reads, yields one record per CDR3 protein. The sample gives around 770,000 distinct CDR3 sequences, around 45% of which show up once; roughly 4.9% is in the top ten. No antigen has been assigned to these receptors. The sequenced sample consisted of blood. The source is a girl under 18 with multiple sclerosis.

The CDR3 sequence: CSARPTGYNEQFF. Written as DNA, the CDR3 is TGCAGTGCTAGACCGACAGGTTACAATGAGCAGTTCTTC. This sequence joins TRBV20-1 and TRBJ2-1, with D tentatively TRBD1 (6 bases). Trimming took 2 bases from V and 4 from J, leaving 9 bases between them. Germline lookup yields CDR1 DFQATT and CDR2 SNEGSKA (reference sequence). The CDR3 runs 13 residues.

The V gene is TRBV9, the J gene TRBJ2-5; D unclear. The germline V and J ends were trimmed by 2 bases and 2 bases, with 19 bases remaining between them. In germline, CDR1 is SGDLS, CDR2 YYNGEE. This CDR3 spans 17 amino acids. CDR3 amino acids: CASSVDPLGVVQETQYF. The CDR3 bases are TGTGCCAGCAGCGTCGACCCCCTGGGCGTGGTACAAGAGACCCAGTACTTC.

This clonotype was observed a few times. V gene TRBV28 combines with J gene TRBJ1-6; 10 bases align to TRBD1. The CDR3 is 14 amino acids. V dropped 4 bases and J dropped 7; count of bases not matched to a gene: 1. From germline, CDR1 is MDHEN and CDR2 SYDVKM. The CDR3 nucleotides are TGTGCCAGCAGTTCGGACAGGGGGAATTCACCCCTCCACTTT. The encoded protein is CASSSDRGNSPLHF.

This clonotype showed up many times. This chain uses TRBV9 with TRBJ2-3; 7 bases are shared with TRBD2. Trimming at V came to 4 bases and at J to 0 bases, leaving 5 bases not matched to a gene. The CDR3 spans 15 residues. Germline V CDR1 and CDR2: SGDLS, YYNGEE. CDR3 DNA: TGTGCCAGCAGCCCCAGCGGGACTAGCACAGATACGCAGTATTTT. Its translation is CASSPSGTSTDTQYF.

This clonotype was counted only a few times. In DNA form, the CDR3 reads TGTGCCACCAGCAGACAGGGCGAGAGCAATGAGCAGTTCTTC. Protein: CATSRQGESNEQFF. The chain uses TRBV15 and TRBJ2-1; D may be TRBD1 (5 bases). Germline V lookup: CDR1 LNHNV, CDR2 YYDKDF (reference sequence). The CDR3 sequence is 14 residues long. V lost 2 bases and J 6 bases, leaving 11 bases between the germline ends. Full variable domain (outside the CDR3, taken from reference TRBV15 and TRBJ2-1): DAMVIQNPRYQVTQFGKPVTLSCSQTLNHNVMYWYQQKSSQAPKLLFHYYDKDFNNEADTPDNFQSRRPNTSFCFLDIRSPGLGDTAMYLCATSRQGESNEQFFGPGTRLTVL.

This clonotype was detected only a few times. The gene calls are TRBV6-5 and TRBJ2-3; unclear D gene. Germline V lookup: CDR1 MNHEY, CDR2 SVGAGI. The CDR3 has 13 amino acids. V lost 2 bases and J 5 bases, leaving 8 bases between the germline ends. CDR3 residues: CASSYGWGDTQYF. The DNA for the CDR3 is TGTGCCAGCAGTTACGGGTGGGGAGATACGCAGTATTTT.

This clonotype has just a few counts. The J gene is TRBJ2-4, the V gene TRBV12-3 or TRBV12-4; 7 bases are shared with TRBD2. The length of the CDR3 is 15 residues. Germline trimming cut 3 bases from V and 13 bases from J; bases unmatched to any gene: 15. The CDR3 is CASSFFGAGSGEQYF. Written as DNA, the CDR3 is TGTGCCAGCAGTTTTTTCGGAGCGGGATCTGGGGAGCAGTACTTC.

This clonotype showed up just a few times. CDR3 residues: CASSRVYEQYF. DNA for the CDR3: TGTGCCAGCAGCCGCGTCTACGAGCAGTACTTC. The genes are TRBV11-3 and TRBJ2-7; D is unresolved. CDR1 and CDR2 (germline): SGHNT, YENEEA. V lost 5 bases, J lost 3 bases, and 5 bases lay in between. The CDR3 has 11 amino acids.

The V gene is TRBV6-1, the J gene TRBJ2-5; 8 bases line up with TRBD2. The CDR3 extends over 18 amino acids. The trim removed 0 bases at V and 5 bases at J, leaving 14 bases unmatched. The germline V gene has CDR1 MNHNS and CDR2 SASEGT. The DNA of the CDR3 is TGTGCCAGCAGTGAAGCGGGGAGTAGGACTAGCTACTTGGAGACCCAGTACTTC. Protein: CASSEAGSRTSYLETQYF.

This clonotype was detected a few times. The rearrangement joins TRBV12-3 or TRBV12-4 to TRBJ2-7, with 9 bases identical to TRBD1. V shed 3 bases and J 10 bases; nucleotides not matched to a gene: 22. The length of the CDR3 is 18 residues. The CDR3 loop is CASSFVKLAWDRVNPQYF. The CDR3 region has the DNA TGTGCCAGCAGTTTTGTCAAATTGGCCTGGGACAGGGTTAATCCCCAGTACTTC.

This clonotype was seen more than once but under ten times. In DNA, the CDR3 is TGCAGTGCTAGAGGCCGGACGCCAAGCACAGATACGCAGTATTTT. This sequence encodes CSARGRTPSTDTQYF. The rearrangement uses TRBV20-1 and TRBJ2-3; D gene unclear. Trimming removed 1 base at V and 0 bases at J, with 11 bases between. CDR3 size: 15 residues. Germline V gene lookup returns CDR1 DFQATT and CDR2 SNEGSKA (reference sequence).

The rearrangement links TRBV30 to TRBJ2-3; D gene uncertain. Germline values: CDR1 GTSNPN, CDR2 SVGIG (reference sequence). V lost 0 bases and J lost 1, with 11 bases in between. This CDR3 spans 15 amino acids. The CDR3: CAWSVGLPGTDTQYF. The CDR3 coding sequence is TGTGCCTGGAGTGTTGGGCTCCCCGGCACAGATACGCAGTATTTT.

The chain links TRBV4-1 to TRBJ1-2; possible D gene TRBD1, 5 bases. Deletions cut 2 bases from V and 6 bases from J, with 31 bases between. CDR1 and CDR2 from the germline V gene are MGHRA and YSYEKL. This CDR3 is 20 amino acids long. This CDR3 reads CASSQKEPWDVFWRPHGYTF. CDR3 nucleotide sequence: TGCGCCAGCAGCCAAAAAGAGCCGTGGGACGTTTTTTGGCGGCCCCATGGCTACACCTTC.

This chain links TRBV24-1 with TRBJ2-7, with D possibly being TRBD1 (6 bases). The germline V and J ends were trimmed by 5 bases and 5 bases, with 18 bases remaining between them. Looked up from germline, CDR1 is KGHDR and CDR2 is SFDVKD. The CDR3 is made up of 15 amino acids. CDR3: CATSGPGTTRDEQYF. The CDR3 DNA reads TGTGCCACCAGTGGTCCCGGGACAACCCGAGACGAGCAGTACTTC.

The chain joins TRBV14 to TRBJ2-5, with 7 bases matching TRBD2. The CDR3 spans 13 residues. V lost 7 bases and J lost 3; bases outside the gene matches: 5. Per the germline V gene, CDR1 is SGHDN and CDR2 is FVKESK. The CDR3 DNA is TGTGCCAGCAAGGGACGGGGGGAAGAGACCCAGTACTTC. Encoded protein: CASKGRGEETQYF.

The rearrangement joins TRBV7-2 to TRBJ2-1; D perhaps matches TRBD2 (6 bases). The CDR3 is made up of 14 amino acids. V was cut by 5 bases and J by 8 bases, with 16 bases left in between. Germline V gene lookup returns CDR1 SGHTA and CDR2 FQGNSA. DNA for the CDR3: TGTGCCAGCAGCCCCCGTGCGCGGGGATATGAGCAGTTCTTC. Its translation is CASSPRARGYEQFF.

The rearrangement joins TRBV9 to TRBJ2-3; 14 bases are shared with TRBD2. Germline V CDR1 and CDR2: SGDLS, YYNGEE. The CDR3 consists of 16 residues. With 4 bases clipped from V and 4 bases from J, the junction kept 5 bases outside the gene matches. As DNA, the CDR3 is TGTGCCAGCAGCTTCTTGACTAGCGGGAGGGCAGATACGCAGTATTTT. Residues: CASSFLTSGRADTQYF.

V gene TRBV29-1 combines with J gene TRBJ1-1; 10 nucleotides agree with TRBD1. J lost 0 bases, V lost 3 bases, and 7 bases had no gene match. Per germline, CDR1 SQVTM and CDR2 ANQGSEA. The CDR3 loop spans 16 amino acids. This CDR3 reads CSVDPRTGGMNTEAFF. CDR3 coding DNA: TGCAGCGTTGATCCCCGGACAGGGGGTATGAACACTGAAGCTTTCTTT.

The chain links TRBV11-2 to TRBJ2-4; 10 bases line up with TRBD2. V lost 5 bases, J lost 0 bases, and 10 bases stayed unmatched. Germline CDR1 is SGHAT and CDR2 is FQNNGV. This CDR3 has 18 amino acids. The DNA of the CDR3 is TGTGCCAGCAGCCCCGGACTAGCGGAGCCGCTAGCCAAAAACATTCAGTACTTC. It specifies CASSPGLAEPLAKNIQYF.

This chain links TRBV18 with TRBJ2-5, with 10 bases identical to TRBD1. Germline V lookup: CDR1 KGHSH, CDR2 LQKENI. The length of the CDR3 is 16 residues. J was trimmed by 1 base and V by 3 bases; bases with no gene match: 5. As DNA, the CDR3 is TGTGCCAGCTCACCCTATGGGACAGGGGTCCAAGAGACCCAGTACTTC. Translation: CASSPYGTGVQETQYF.

The genes are TRBV6-2 or TRBV6-3 and TRBJ1-2, with 8 positions matching TRBD1. V was clipped by 0 bases and J by 6 bases; unmatched bases: 3. The V gene's germline CDR1 is MNHEY and CDR2 SVGEGT. This CDR3 has 14 residues. The CDR3 DNA is TGTGCCAGCAGTTACTCGGCAGGGGGCGATGGCTACACCTTC. It is translated as CASSYSAGGDGYTF.

The rearrangement joins TRBV20-1 to TRBJ1-5, with 8 bases lining up with TRBD1. The germline V gene has CDR1 DFQATT and CDR2 SNEGSKA (reference sequence). Unmatched junction bases numbered 6, after V lost 5 bases and J lost 0 bases. This CDR3 is 15 amino acids long. The CDR3 region is CSARDRRNSNQPQHF. The CDR3 coding sequence is TGCAGTGCTCGGGACAGGCGGAATAGCAATCAGCCCCAGCATTTT.

This clonotype was observed at least ten times. The chain is built from TRBV12-3 or TRBV12-4 and TRBJ2-5, with TRBD2 as a possible D gene (6 bases). This CDR3 contains 17 residues. The germline V and J ends were trimmed by 11 bases and 0 bases, with 25 bases remaining between them. DNA of the CDR3: TGTGCCGGACTAACCGGCAGGGTATACCTGAACCAAGAGACCCAGTACTTC. Amino acid sequence: CAGLTGRVYLNQETQYF.

The CDR3, as DNA: TGTGCCAGCAGCCAAACGGACAGGCGATATCAGCCCCAGCATTTT. Residues: CASSQTDRRYQPQHF. This chain links TRBV9 with TRBJ1-5, with 7 positions matching TRBD1. The germline CDR1 and CDR2 sequences are SGDLS and YYNGEE. The CDR3 is 15 residues long. V gave up 4 bases and J gave up 5 bases; unmatched junction bases: 9.

V is TRBV6-5 and J is TRBJ1-2; possible D gene TRBD1, 6 bases. The germline gives CDR1 MNHEY, CDR2 SVGAGI. The V gene lost 5 bases and the J gene lost 5 bases, with 15 bases spanning the gap. The CDR3 has 14 amino acids. The CDR3 loop is CASSPGTPDYGYTF. The CDR3 region has the DNA TGTGCCAGCAGTCCCGGGACACCCGATTATGGCTACACCTTC.